The rows below give T cell receptor beta chains drawn from one sample of a study of somatic mutations in cytotoxic T cells in rheumatoid arthritis. Measured with immunoSEQ multiplex PCR; TCRdb has only the in-frame clones, and not every one. The sample lists 9,500 to 15,000 clones, around 80% occurring once. The specimen sequenced was CD8+ T cells sorted from blood. Every receptor here comes from a man aged 45-65 years in good health. Each CDR3 is given with its conserved first and last residue. D genes are given only for firm matches. A clone size is listed for some rows: how often the clone was seen (once, few, many), or a class if it is expanded.

j_gene | d_gene | v_gene | abundance | CDR3nt | CDR3aa
TRBJ2-6 | NA | TRBV11-2 | NA | TGTGCCAGCAGCTTTGGGGGTCCCCATGGTGCTGGGGCCAACGTCCTGACTTTC | CASSFGGPHGAGANVLTF
TRBJ2-2 | TRBD1 | TRBV6-1 | NA | TGTGCCAGCACTGAAGCCGGGACAGGGGGCCCCGGGGAGCTGTTTTTT | CASTEAGTGGPGELFF
TRBJ1-2 | NA | TRBV6-5 | few | TGTGCCAGCAGTTACTCAGGGGTTGGCTACACCTTC | CASSYSGVGYTF
TRBJ1-5 | TRBD1 | TRBV19 | NA | TGTGCCAGTAGTACCACAGGGGGCATGGTTCAGCCCCAGCATTTT | CASSTTGGMVQPQHF
TRBJ1-5 | NA | TRBV6-6 | few | TGTGCCAGCAGCCACCAATGGGGTTTCAATCAGCCCCAGCATTTT | CASSHQWGFNQPQHF
TRBJ1-5 | TRBD1 | TRBV5-8 | NA | TGTGCCAGCAGCTTTTGGTCACAGGGGATTCAGCCCCAGCATTTT | CASSFWSQGIQPQHF
TRBJ1-2 | NA | TRBV9 | NA | TGTGCCAGCAGCGGCCAGGGAGGGAACTATGGCTACACCTTC | CASSGQGGNYGYTF
TRBJ2-7 | NA | TRBV30 | few | TGTGCCTGGAGTGCGGGCGTCGGCTCCTACGAGCAGTACTTC | CAWSAGVGSYEQYF
TRBJ2-1 | NA | TRBV27 | NA | TGTGCCAGCAGTCTGACCGGGGCCTACAATGAGCAGTTCTTC | CASSLTGAYNEQFF
TRBJ2-5 | NA | TRBV4-1 | NA | TGCGCCAGTTCTACAGGATTCGGAGAGACCCAGTACTTC | CASSTGFGETQYF
TRBJ1-3 | NA | TRBV27 | NA | TGTGCCAGCATCTCGGGAAACACCATATATTTT | CASISGNTIYF
TRBJ2-7 | NA | TRBV25-1 | NA | TGTGCCAGCAGTGAGCCGGGTACTAGGGAGCAGTACTTC | CASSEPGTREQYF
TRBJ2-5 | TRBD2 | TRBV7-9 | few | TGTGCCAGCAGCTACGGGACTAGCGGGAGGCAAGAGACCCAGTACTTC | CASSYGTSGRQETQYF
TRBJ1-3 | NA | TRBV27 | NA | TGTGCCAGTAAGGACTCTGGAAACACCATATATTTT | CASKDSGNTIYF
TRBJ1-5 | NA | TRBV4-3 | medium-sized | TGCGCCAGCAGCCAAGATGGGGACACAGATCAGCCCCAGCATTTT | CASSQDGDTDQPQHF
TRBJ1-1 | NA | TRBV7-9 | NA | TGTGCCAGCAGCTTAGGCAGGGTGAACACTGAAGCTTTCTTT | CASSLGRVNTEAFF
TRBJ1-2 | NA | TRBV7-2 | NA | TGTGCCAGCAGCTTTATGCCCGGGGACAACTATGGCTACACCTTC | CASSFMPGDNYGYTF
TRBJ2-1 | NA | TRBV29-1 | NA | TGCAGCGTTGTGGCCCCAGGACGGCCTGCCAATGAGCAGTTCTTC | CSVVAPGRPANEQFF
TRBJ2-3 | NA | TRBV27 | few | TGTGCCAGCAGTACCCTGGGCAGGGTGACAGATACGCAGTATTTT | CASSTLGRVTDTQYF
TRBJ2-7 | TRBD1 | TRBV7-8 | NA | TGTGCCAGCAGCCCCCGACAGGGGAGCTCCTACGAGCAGTACTTC | CASSPRQGSSYEQYF
TRBJ1-1 | TRBD1 | TRBV5-1 | NA | TGCGCCAGCAGCCCTGGACAGGGCCTTGACACTGAAGCTTTCTTT | CASSPGQGLDTEAFF
TRBJ1-1 | NA | TRBV29-1 | NA | TGCAGCGATAGACAGGATTTGAACACTGAAGCTTTCTTT | CSDRQDLNTEAFF
TRBJ2-5 | NA | TRBV27 | NA | TGTGCCAGCAGCCCGGGAGTTGGAGAGACCCAGTACTTC | CASSPGVGETQYF
TRBJ2-1 | NA | TRBV15 | NA | TGTGCCACCAGCGTGGGAGGGGGCGAATACAATGAGCAGTTCTTC | CATSVGGGEYNEQFF
TRBJ1-6 | NA | TRBV7-9 | NA | TGTGCCAGCAGCTTAGAAGGGGACCCCTCCTATAATTCACCCCTCCACTTT | CASSLEGDPSYNSPLHF
TRBJ2-7 | NA | TRBV19 | NA | TGTGCCAGTGCACCGCCCTACGAGCAGTACTTC | CASAPPYEQYF
TRBJ2-3 | NA | TRBV9 | NA | TGTGCCAGCAGCCCCGGGGGCTCCGATTACACAGATACGCAGTATTTT | CASSPGGSDYTDTQYF
TRBJ1-2 | NA | TRBV9 | NA | TGTGCCAGCAGCGCCTACTCAGGGGACTATGGCTACACCTTC | CASSAYSGDYGYTF
TRBJ1-6 | TRBD1 | TRBV5-1 | NA | TGCGCCAGCAGCCCCGGGACAGGGGATAATTCACCCCTCCACTTT | CASSPGTGDNSPLHF
TRBJ2-1 | NA | TRBV30 | NA | TGTGCCTGTATGACCAGGGGTCCAACGGGATTAGGCAATGAGCAGTTCTTC | CACMTRGPTGLGNEQFF
TRBJ2-5 | TRBD2 | TRBV6-5 | NA | TGTGCCAGCAGCCCAATTAGCGGGGGACAGACCCAGTACTTC | CASSPISGGQTQYF
TRBJ1-1 | TRBD1 | TRBV6-5 | once | TGTGCCAGCTTCCTACACTCAGGGGGGAACACTGAAGCTTTCTTT | CASFLHSGGNTEAFF
TRBJ2-1 | TRBD1 | TRBV27 | NA | TGTGCCAGCAGTTTATCTGGTAGGGACAGGGGGCGGGTGAACAATGAGCAGTTCTTC | CASSLSGRDRGRVNNEQFF
TRBJ2-7 | TRBD2 | TRBV9 | NA | TGTGCCAGCAGCGTAGATGGCGGGAGTGGCAACGAGCAGTACTTC | CASSVDGGSGNEQYF
TRBJ2-7 | TRBD1 | TRBV7-9 | NA | TGTGCCAGCATCCCCTCGGGACAGGGTAACGAGCAGTACTTC | CASIPSGQGNEQYF
TRBJ2-3 | NA | TRBV4-1 | NA | TGCGCCAGCAGCCACCGACTAGTTGACCTCACAGATACGCAGTATTTT | CASSHRLVDLTDTQYF
TRBJ1-5 | NA | TRBV6-1 | NA | TGTGCCAGCAGTGAAGAAGGCAGGACCAATAGCAATCAGCCCCAGCATTTT | CASSEEGRTNSNQPQHF
TRBJ2-2 | NA | TRBV13 | NA | TGTGCCAGCAGCTTAGGGGGCCGACTAGCGAACACCGGGGAGCTGTTTTTT | CASSLGGRLANTGELFF
TRBJ1-4 | TRBD1 | TRBV27 | NA | TGTGCCAGCAGTATACGACAGGGGACAAATGAAAAACTGTTTTTT | CASSIRQGTNEKLFF
TRBJ2-7 | TRBD1 | TRBV11-3 | NA | TGTGCCAGCAGCTTTGGGACAGGGGCCCCCGAGCAGTACTTC | CASSFGTGAPEQYF
TRBJ1-2 | NA | TRBV7-9 | NA | TGTGCCAGCAGCCCCCCAAGGGGAGTTGGCTACACCTTC | CASSPPRGVGYTF
TRBJ2-2 | TRBD2 | TRBV9 | once | TGTGCCAGCAGCGGGGGGACCCGACTAGCGGGAGGGCCGGACGGGGAGCTGTTTTTT | CASSGGTRLAGGPDGELFF
TRBJ2-1 | TRBD1 | TRBV27 | NA | TGTGCCAGCAGTCCAAGGACAGGGGGCTTCAATGAGCAGTTCTTC | CASSPRTGGFNEQFF
TRBJ2-1 | NA | TRBV5-8 | NA | TGTGCCAGCAGCTTGACAGGTCTTTGGAATGAGCAGTTCTTC | CASSLTGLWNEQFF
TRBJ1-4 | NA | TRBV6-5 | NA | TGTGCCAGCAGTTACTGGGCCGGAGATGAAAAACTGTTTTTT | CASSYWAGDEKLFF
TRBJ2-1 | NA | TRBV29-1 | NA | TGCAGCGCTCGGGGGATAGCGGATCATCCATCCACCTACAATGAGCAGTTCTTC | CSARGIADHPSTYNEQFF
TRBJ2-1 | TRBD1 | TRBV5-1 | NA | TGCGCCAGCAGCTTGGATGGGACAGGCTACAATGAGCAGTTCTTC | CASSLDGTGYNEQFF
TRBJ2-7 | NA | TRBV30 | NA | TGTGCCTGGAGTGCTCCCCTCCGGGACCAGGATCTTCGGAGAGCCCACTACGAGCAGTACTTC | CAWSAPLRDQDLRRAHYEQYF
TRBJ2-7 | NA | TRBV9 | NA | TGTGCCAGCAGCGTAGGGGGAGACAGCTCCTACGAGCAGTACTTC | CASSVGGDSSYEQYF
TRBJ1-3 | NA | TRBV5-4 | NA | TGTGCCATCCCGTGGGGAAACACCATATATTTT | CAIPWGNTIYF
TRBJ2-2 | NA | TRBV6-5 | NA | TGTGCCAGCAGTTACTCGTGGCCCGGGGAGCTGTTTTTT | CASSYSWPGELFF
TRBJ2-5 | NA | TRBV6-6 | NA | TGTGCCAGCAGTTACGAGGGGACCCCGCAAGAGACCCAGTACTTC | CASSYEGTPQETQYF
TRBJ2-5 | NA | TRBV11-2 | NA | TGTGCCAGCAGCTTAGGGCGGCAGGGTGTGCAGACCCAGTACTTC | CASSLGRQGVQTQYF
TRBJ2-2 | TRBD2 | TRBV15 | NA | TGTGCCACCAGCAGATCTCGACTAGCGGGAGGGCCCGGGGAGCTGTTTTTT | CATSRSRLAGGPGELFF
TRBJ2-3 | NA | TRBV6-4 | NA | TGTGCCAGCAGTGGCACTAGTCAGCGGCCAGATACGCAGTATTTT | CASSGTSQRPDTQYF
TRBJ2-7 | TRBD2 | TRBV2 | few | TGTGCCAGCAGACTAGCGGGAGGAAGCTCCTACGAGCAGTACTTC | CASRLAGGSSYEQYF
TRBJ2-2 | NA | TRBV15 | NA | TGTGCCACCAGCAGAGACAGGAACACCGGGGAGCTGTTTTTT | CATSRDRNTGELFF
TRBJ2-5 | TRBD2 | TRBV19 | NA | TGTGCCAGTAGTTTGACTAGCGGGGGCCAAGAGACCCAGTACTTC | CASSLTSGGQETQYF